The 30 T cell receptor beta chains listed next were all sequenced from one sample in a study of blood T cells in healthy people across ages. Combining a sample-barcoded 5' primer with a J-beta primer mix, a second PCR ran for roughly 7 to 11 cycles. TCRdb fed the 5' RACE reads into MiXCR, producing one record per CDR3 protein. The sample has around 1.5 million distinct CDR3 sequences, roughly 32% seen once; the top ten hold over 9%. The sequenced sample was blood. The receptors come from a woman under 40 in good health.

The chain couples TRBV6-1 to TRBJ2-1; no reliable D call. V was clipped by 1 base and J by 3 bases, with 4 bases between them. The CDR3 extends over 13 amino acids. Germline V gene sequence: CDR1 MNHNS, CDR2 SASEGT. CDR3 in DNA: TGTGCCAGCAGTGAAGAGTTCTACAATGAGCAGTTCTTC. Its protein product is CASSEEFYNEQFF.

The J gene is TRBJ1-2, the V gene TRBV6-5, with D perhaps TRBD1 (5 bases). Per the germline V gene, CDR1 is MNHEY and CDR2 is SVGAGI. Trimming took 0 bases from V and 9 from J, leaving 17 bases between them. The CDR3 consists of 15 residues. CDR3 loop: CASSYSRRGPFSYTF. CDR3 nucleotides: TGTGCCAGCAGTTACTCGCGGAGGGGTCCCTTTAGCTACACCTTC.

J is TRBJ2-1 and V is TRBV3-1, with no clear D. Germline V CDR1 and CDR2: LGHDT, YNNKEL (reference sequence). CDR3 length equals 18 residues. Trimming shortened V by 1 base and J by 4 bases, and 20 bases separated the two germline ends. The CDR3 nucleotides are TGTGCCAGCAGCCAAGGCCCTTCGACTGCCCACTTTTACAATGAGCAGTTCTTC. Amino acids: CASSQGPSTAHFYNEQFF.

This clonotype was recorded once. This sequence joins TRBV7-8 and TRBJ2-7; 12 nucleotides line up with TRBD2. With 3 bases clipped from V and 12 bases from J, the junction kept 12 bases outside the gene matches. Germline loops: CDR1 SGHVS, CDR2 FQNEAQ. The CDR3 is made up of 15 amino acids. The CDR3 loop reads CASSFSSGGAETRYF. The CDR3 nucleotides read TGTGCCAGCAGCTTCTCTAGCGGGGGGGCAGAGACCCGGTACTTC. The full variable domain, in which reference TRBV7-8 and TRBJ2-7 provide the parts outside the CDR3, is GAGVSQSPRYKVAKRGQDVALRCDPISGHVSLFWYQQALGQGPEFLTYFQNEAQLDKSGLPSDRFFAERPEGSVSTLKIQRTQQEDSAVYLCASSFSSGGAETRYFGPGTRLTVT.

The chain is built from TRBV2 and TRBJ1-4, with TRBD1 identical over 9 bases. CDR1 and CDR2 from the germline V gene are SNHLY and FYNNEI. J was trimmed by 6 bases and V by 7 bases; bases with no gene match: 6. This CDR3 comprises 14 residues. CDR3 sequence reads: CASKSGTGYEKLFF. CDR3 nucleotide sequence: TGTGCCAGCAAATCCGGGACAGGGTATGAAAAACTGTTTTTT.

The chain recombines TRBV7-2 with TRBJ2-7; possibly TRBD1 for D (6 bases). The CDR3 runs to 17 residues. V gave up 5 bases and J gave up 0 bases, with 20 bases separating them. The germline V gene has CDR1 SGHTA and CDR2 FQGNSA. CDR3 amino acids: CASSLGATGSGSYEQYF. CDR3 in DNA: TGTGCCAGCAGCCTTGGGGCCACAGGGTCTGGCTCCTACGAGCAGTACTTC. Combining the CDR3 with reference TRBV7-2 and TRBJ2-7 gives the whole variable domain GAGVSQSPSNKVTEKGKDVELRCDPISGHTALYWYRQSLGQGLEFLIYFQGNSAPDKSGLPSDRFSAERTGGSVSTLTIQRTQQEDSAVYLCASSLGATGSGSYEQYFGPGTRLTVT.

V usage is TRBV4-2 and J usage is TRBJ2-7; 8 bases agree with TRBD2. This CDR3 spans 16 amino acids. CDR1 LGHNA and CDR2 YNFKEQ come from the germline V gene. V lost 0 bases to trimming and J lost 5 bases; unmatched junction nucleotides: 9. The DNA for the CDR3 is TGTGCCAGCAGCCAAGAACTATTAGCGGGGCGCCACGAGCAGTACTTC. This sequence encodes CASSQELLAGRHEQYF.

This sequence joins TRBV3-1 and TRBJ1-2; TRBD1 matches 7 bases. CDR1 is LGHDT and CDR2 is YNNKEL in the germline V gene (reference sequence). J lost 0 bases, V lost 4 bases, and 5 bases had no gene match. The CDR3 loop spans 15 amino acids. The CDR3 DNA is TGTGCCAGCAGCCCTGGGACAGAGTCTAACTATGGCTACACCTTC. Its protein product is CASSPGTESNYGYTF.

Of note for this clonotype: At one of its ends the junction is not consistent with the germline gene, which may arise from a read error. The gene calls are TRBV15 and TRBJ2-5, with a weak D call TRBD1 (6 bases). CDR3 size: 16 residues. Germline V gene sequence: CDR1 LNHNV, CDR2 YYDKDF (reference sequence). CDR3 protein: CATNRVEGGLQGAQYF. DNA for the CDR3: TGTGCCACCAACAGAGTAGAAGGGGGTCTCCAAGGGGCCCAGTACTTC.

The chain uses TRBV7-3 and TRBJ2-1, with 12 bases identical to TRBD2. The CDR3 extends over 17 amino acids. Trimming cost V 5 bases and J 5 bases; bases outside gene matches: 10. Germline-derived CDR1 and CDR2 are SGHTA and FQGTGA. The CDR3 nucleotides are TGTGCCAGCAGCCCTTCTAGGACTAGCGGGGAAAACAATGAGCAGTTCTTC. This sequence encodes CASSPSRTSGENNEQFF.

This clonotype has only a few counts. The CDR3 DNA follows: TGTGCCAGCAGCCACCTTGGGGGGAACTACGAGCAGTACTTC. It encodes CASSHLGGNYEQYF. The chain employs TRBV3-1 and TRBJ2-7, with D perhaps TRBD2 (6 bases). The CDR3 sequence is 14 residues long. Germline CDR1 LGHDT, CDR2 YNNKEL (reference sequence). Trimming shortened V by 3 bases and J by 3 bases, and 12 bases separated the two germline ends.

The V gene is TRBV20-1, the J gene TRBJ2-7; no reliable D call. Trimming removed 3 bases at V and 0 bases at J, with 18 bases between. CDR1 is DFQATT, CDR2 SNEGSKA, per germline (reference sequence). CDR3 length equals 16 residues. CDR3: CSARPTSAIFSYEQYF. CDR3 sequence (DNA): TGCAGTGCTAGGCCTACCTCAGCAATTTTCTCCTACGAGCAGTACTTC.

The J gene is TRBJ1-1, the V gene TRBV20-1; 10 bases are a match to TRBD1. The CDR3 extends over 16 amino acids. Germline V gives CDR1 DFQATT, CDR2 SNEGSKA (reference sequence). V shed 5 bases and J 1 base; nucleotides not matched to a gene: 10. CDR3 residues: CSAPRGDRGRNTEAFF. For the CDR3, the DNA is TGCAGTGCTCCCAGGGGGGACAGGGGTAGGAACACTGAAGCTTTCTTT.

This clonotype has only a few counts. The J gene is TRBJ2-3, the V gene TRBV20-1; D unclear. This CDR3 spans 11 amino acids. Germline loops: CDR1 DFQATT, CDR2 SNEGSKA (reference sequence). V was trimmed by 7 bases and J by 8 bases, leaving 13 bases between them. CDR3 coding DNA: TGCAGTGTCTATGACTCGGGTACGCAGTATTTT. It encodes CSVYDSGTQYF.

This clonotype was seen a handful of times. CDR3 DNA sequence: TGTGCCAGCAGCGTAGGTCCTATTAGCTCTGGGGCCAACGTCCTGACTTTC. Its translation: CASSVGPISSGANVLTF. This chain joins TRBV9 and TRBJ2-6, with D uncertain. V lost 0 bases and J 0 bases, leaving 10 bases between the germline ends. Germline lookup yields CDR1 SGDLS and CDR2 YYNGEE. This CDR3 has 17 residues.

There are a few counts of this clonotype. Possible read error: a much larger clone is one base away. The chain employs TRBV9 and TRBJ2-7; possible D gene TRBD2, 6 bases. CDR1 and CDR2 from the germline V gene are SGDLS and YYNGEE. Deletions cut 5 bases from V and 5 bases from J, with 17 bases between. The CDR3 sequence is 14 residues long. The CDR3 DNA reads TGTGCCAGCAGTGAGGAGGAGGGTAGCGACGAGCAGTACTTC. This translates into CASSEEEGSDEQYF.

This clonotype was counted only a few times. V is TRBV30 and J is TRBJ2-1, with TRBD1 as a possible D gene (6 bases). Germline CDR1 and CDR2: GTSNPN and SVGIG (reference sequence). The CDR3 extends over 13 amino acids. With 7 bases removed from V and 1 base from J, the gap between germline ends came to 11 bases. CDR3 amino acids: CALGHTSYNEQFF. CDR3 nucleotides: TGTGCCTTGGGACATACTTCCTACAATGAGCAGTTCTTC.

This clonotype was counted only a few times. The chain uses TRBV20-1 and TRBJ2-5; D might be TRBD1 (5 bases). CDR1 is DFQATT and CDR2 is SNEGSKA in the germline V gene (reference sequence). Trimming took off 3 bases at V and 5 bases at J, with 10 bases between the two ends. CDR3 length: 12 amino acids. The CDR3 region has the DNA TGCAGTGCTAGTCCAGGGTCGGAGACCCAGTACTTC. It yields the protein CSASPGSETQYF.

This clonotype has more than one count but fewer than ten. The gene calls are TRBV27 and TRBJ2-7, with D perhaps TRBD1 (5 bases). With 4 bases removed from V and 3 bases from J, the gap between germline ends came to 16 bases. This CDR3 has 15 residues. Germline values: CDR1 MNHEY, CDR2 SMNVEV (reference sequence). The CDR3 bases are TGTGCCAGCAGTTCCGTTCGAGACAGCTTCTACGAGCAGTACTTC. It specifies CASSSVRDSFYEQYF.

The chain is built from TRBV20-1 and TRBJ1-2; D is possibly TRBD1 (5 bases). The CDR3 sequence is 15 residues long. Trimming left V 0 bases short and J 8 bases short, with 19 bases between. Germline loops: CDR1 DFQATT, CDR2 SNEGSKA (reference sequence). This CDR3 is CSARDGIGQGAGYTF. The CDR3 DNA reads TGCAGTGCTAGAGATGGAATAGGGCAAGGGGCAGGCTACACCTTC.

This clonotype was counted only a few times. V is TRBV7-9 and J is TRBJ1-4; 8 bases are a match to TRBD1. The germline V gene has CDR1 SEHNR and CDR2 FQNEAQ (reference sequence). This CDR3 region has 16 residues. J gave up 7 bases and V 1 base, and 8 bases lay outside the gene matches. This CDR3 is CASSLDQRQGSEKLFF. Written as DNA, the CDR3 is TGTGCCAGCAGCTTAGATCAGAGACAGGGGAGTGAAAAACTGTTTTTT.

The table lists this clonotype with a few counts. CDR3 in amino acids: CASSAEYNQPQHF. CDR3 DNA sequence: TGTGCCAGCAGTGCCGAATATAACCAGCCCCAGCATTTT. The chain joins TRBV12-3 or TRBV12-4 to TRBJ1-5; unclear D gene. This CDR3 is built from 13 residues. Trimming pared 5 bases from V and 7 bases from J, leaving 12 bases between.

V gene TRBV7-3 combines with J gene TRBJ2-4; 15 nucleotides line up with TRBD2. Judging by the DNA end, TRBJ2-7 fits better; the J call may be wrong. The CDR3 contains 16 residues. CDR1 and CDR2 from the germline V gene are SGHTA and FQGTGA. The CDR3 spells CASPPGGTSGRYEQYF. CDR3 nucleotide sequence: TGTGCCAGCCCCCCCGGGGGGACTAGCGGGAGGTACGAGCAGTACTTC.

A remark on this clonotype: A read error is likely, as this CDR3 ends without the conserved phenylalanine or tryptophan. This chain uses TRBV12-3 or TRBV12-4 with TRBJ2-7; 12 nucleotides match TRBD2. V shed 6 bases, J shed 4 bases, and the junction held 7 bases outside the gene matches. This CDR3 region has 15 residues. In nucleotides, the CDR3 is TGTGCCAGCAGATCTAGCGGGGGGGCTGATTACGAGCAGTACTTA. It yields the protein CASRSSGGADYEQYL.

This clonotype was counted once. Mismatch with germline at one junction end may stem from a read error. This sequence joins TRBV6-5 and TRBJ2-7; 7 positions agree with TRBD1. The CDR3 extends over 16 amino acids. The germline V gene has CDR1 MNHEY and CDR2 SVGAGI. DNA for the CDR3: TGTGCCTGCAGTACCAGCGCGACAGGGAGCCCCTACGAGCAGTACTTC. Translated: CACSTSATGSPYEQYF.

This clonotype was recorded a few times. The chain links TRBV28 to TRBJ2-7; unclear D gene. Trimming took 5 bases from V and 1 from J, leaving 15 bases between them. The length of the CDR3 is 15 residues. From germline, CDR1 is MDHEN and CDR2 SYDVKM. The CDR3 DNA follows: TGTGCCAGCAGTCCTCAGGTCGTCGCTTCCTACGAGCAGTACTTC. Protein: CASSPQVVASYEQYF.

The V call is TRBV2, the J call TRBJ2-5; 7 bases align to TRBD1. The CDR3 spans 14 residues. Germline trimming cut 0 bases from V and 4 bases from J; bases unmatched to any gene: 2. The germline V gene has CDR1 SNHLY and CDR2 FYNNEI. CDR3: CASSEAQGLETQYF. CDR3 DNA sequence: TGTGCCAGCAGTGAAGCACAGGGGTTAGAGACCCAGTACTTC.

This chain links TRBV7-9 with TRBJ1-1; D unresolved. Trimming left V 5 bases short and J 6 bases short, with 10 bases between. The CDR3 contains 12 residues. Germline V gives CDR1 SEHNR, CDR2 FQNEAQ (reference sequence). Here the CDR3 reads CASSLAIAEAFF. The CDR3 DNA reads TGTGCCAGCAGCCTGGCCATCGCTGAAGCTTTCTTT.

A remark on this clonotype: A clone one base away is much larger, so this may be a read error. The rearrangement uses TRBV5-1 and TRBJ2-4; perhaps TRBD1 as D (5 bases). Matching the DNA end better, TRBJ2-7 makes the J call doubtful. Germline CDR1 reads SGHRS; CDR2 reads YFSETQ. This CDR3 has 14 residues. In nucleotides, the CDR3 is TGCGCCAGCAGCTGGCAGGGCCTCTCCTACGAGCAGTACTTC. Translated: CASSWQGLSYEQYF.

The table lists this clonotype with a few counts. V usage is TRBV25-1 and J usage is TRBJ1-4; 8 nucleotides agree with TRBD1. The CDR3 extends over 16 amino acids. Looked up from germline, CDR1 is MGHDK and CDR2 is SYGVNS. The V and J ends lost 6 bases and 7 bases, in that order; junction bases with no gene match: 13. For the CDR3, the DNA is TGTGCCAGCAGCCGCTACGGGACAGGTTTGGGTGAAAAACTGTTTTTT. Translation gives CASSRYGTGLGEKLFF. Full variable domain (outside the CDR3, taken from reference TRBV25-1 and TRBJ1-4): EADIYQTPRYLVIGTGKKITLECSQTMGHDKMYWYQQDPGMELHLIHYSYGVNSTEKGDLSSESTVSRIRTEHFPLTLESARPSHTSQYLCASSRYGTGLGEKLFFGSGTQLSVL.